The T cell receptor beta chain described here comes from a study of blood T cells in healthy people across ages. Sample-barcoded 5' priming and a J-beta primer mix drove a second PCR of roughly 6 to 12 cycles. MiXCR was run by TCRdb on the 5' RACE reads, yielding one entry per CDR3 protein. This table has just over 1 million distinct CDR3 sequences, less than 50% appearing once. The CDR3 runs to 13 residues. Germline CDR1 SGHRS, CDR2 YFSETQ. V shed 4 bases and J 11 bases; nucleotides not matched to a gene: 10. Material for sequencing was blood. This receptor was taken from a woman in her sixties or seventies in good health. V and J are TRBV5-1 and TRBJ2-5, with 8 positions matching TRBD2. CDR3 loop: CASSPGLVGDQYF. The DNA for the CDR3 is TGCGCCAGCAGCCCGGGACTAGTGGGTGATCAGTACTTC.